This TCR beta chain was profiled in a study of cytomegalovirus exposure and HLA in healthy donors. V was clipped by 9 bases and J by 1 base, with 15 bases between them. Germline V gives CDR1 MDHEN, CDR2 SYDVKM. CDR3 length equals 14 residues. The repertoire was sequenced with immunoSEQ multiplex PCR; TCRdb's copy has only in-frame clones and lacks some. The sample includes about 130,000 clones, 94% seen only once; the top ten take 1% to 1.5%. The specimen sequenced was PBMCs. The rearrangement joins TRBV28 to TRBJ1-1, with D hard to call. This TCR was recovered from a woman younger than 35 in good health and CMV-seronegative. CDR3 DNA: TGTGCCAGTAAGGAGGGCACCGCGAACACTGAAGCTTTCTTT. Translation gives CASKEGTANTEAFF.